The clone carrying this T cell receptor (beta chain) was counted many times. Its matching antigen is unknown. This could be a read error, since a much larger clone is one nucleotide away. The entry originates in a study of read filtering for tumor transcriptome and immune sequencing. Overall study context: Per sample, TCR-region reads ranged about 4 to 10.27 million by IR-seq, 85 to 1273 by RNA-seq.

The CDR3 length is 13 residues. Germline V gives CDR1 SGHTA, CDR2 FQGNSA. With 4 bases removed from V and 12 bases from J, the gap between germline ends came to 16 bases. The library was built from about 400 ng RNA with molecular barcoded adaptors for alpha/delta and beta/gamma chains. TCRdb passed the reads through MiXCR, listing each CDR3 protein once. The sample contains thousands of distinct CDR3 sequences, roughly 15% of which appear only once. Whole-study findings and limits: The CD138-negative fraction was mixed bone marrow immune cells, not pure T cells.

This rearrangement joins TRBV7-2 to TRBJ2-1, with D possibly TRBD1 on 7 matching bases. The clonotype was recovered from a donor at least 40 years old with multiple myeloma. Sequenced: a population of CD138-negative cells sorted from bone marrow. The CDR3 DNA reads as TGTGCCAGCAGCTCGGACTGGCAGGGGGGGCAGTTCTTC. It codes for CASSSDWQGGQFF.